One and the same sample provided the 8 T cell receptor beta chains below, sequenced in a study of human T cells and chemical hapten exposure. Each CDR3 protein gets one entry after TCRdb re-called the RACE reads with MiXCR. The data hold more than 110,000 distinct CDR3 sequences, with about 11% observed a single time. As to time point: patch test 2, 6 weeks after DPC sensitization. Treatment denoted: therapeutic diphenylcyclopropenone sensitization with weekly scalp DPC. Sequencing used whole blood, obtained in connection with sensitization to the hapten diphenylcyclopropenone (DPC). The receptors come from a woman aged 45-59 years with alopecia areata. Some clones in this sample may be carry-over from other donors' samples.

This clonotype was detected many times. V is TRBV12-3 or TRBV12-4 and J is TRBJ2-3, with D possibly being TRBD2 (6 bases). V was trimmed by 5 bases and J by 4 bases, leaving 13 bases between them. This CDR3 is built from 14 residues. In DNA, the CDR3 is TGTGCCAGCAGTCCTGGGAGGACGGCAGATACGCAGTATTTT. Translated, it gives CASSPGRTADTQYF.

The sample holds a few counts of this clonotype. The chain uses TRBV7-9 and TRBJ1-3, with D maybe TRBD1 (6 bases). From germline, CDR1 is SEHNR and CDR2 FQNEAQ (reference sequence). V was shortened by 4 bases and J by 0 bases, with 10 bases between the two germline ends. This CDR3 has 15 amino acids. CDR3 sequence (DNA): TGTGCCAGCAGCTCACAGGGAAGCTCTGGAAACACCATATATTTT. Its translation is CASSSQGSSGNTIYF.

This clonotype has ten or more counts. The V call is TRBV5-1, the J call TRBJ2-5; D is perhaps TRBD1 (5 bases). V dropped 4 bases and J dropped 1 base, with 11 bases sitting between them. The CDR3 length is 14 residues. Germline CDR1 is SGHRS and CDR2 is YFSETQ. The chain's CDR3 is CASSPLRVQETQYF. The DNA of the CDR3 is TGCGCCAGCAGCCCTCTCAGGGTCCAAGAGACCCAGTACTTC.

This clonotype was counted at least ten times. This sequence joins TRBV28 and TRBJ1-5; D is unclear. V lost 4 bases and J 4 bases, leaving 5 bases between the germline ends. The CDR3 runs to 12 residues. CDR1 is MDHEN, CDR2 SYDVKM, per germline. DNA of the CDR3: TGTGCCAGCAGTTCTGTTAATCAGCCCCAGCATTTT. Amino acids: CASSSVNQPQHF.

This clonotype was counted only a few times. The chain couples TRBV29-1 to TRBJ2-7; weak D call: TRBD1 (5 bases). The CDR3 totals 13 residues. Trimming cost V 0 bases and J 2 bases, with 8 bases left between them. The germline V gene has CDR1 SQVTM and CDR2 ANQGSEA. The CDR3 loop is CSVEDPRAYEQYF. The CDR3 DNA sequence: TGCAGCGTTGAAGACCCCAGGGCCTACGAGCAGTACTTC.

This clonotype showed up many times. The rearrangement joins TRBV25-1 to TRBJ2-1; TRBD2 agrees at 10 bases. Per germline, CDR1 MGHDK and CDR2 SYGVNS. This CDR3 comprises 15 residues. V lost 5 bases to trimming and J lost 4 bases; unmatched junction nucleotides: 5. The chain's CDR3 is CASSKTSGIYNEQFF. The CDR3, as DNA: TGTGCCAGCAGTAAAACTAGCGGGATATACAATGAGCAGTTCTTC.

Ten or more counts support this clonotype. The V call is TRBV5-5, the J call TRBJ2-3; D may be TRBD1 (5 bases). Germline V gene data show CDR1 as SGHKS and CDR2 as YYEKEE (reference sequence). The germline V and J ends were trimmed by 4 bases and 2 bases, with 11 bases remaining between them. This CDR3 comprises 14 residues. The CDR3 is CASSPGHHTDTQYF. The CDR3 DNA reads TGTGCCAGCAGCCCCGGACACCACACAGATACGCAGTATTTT.

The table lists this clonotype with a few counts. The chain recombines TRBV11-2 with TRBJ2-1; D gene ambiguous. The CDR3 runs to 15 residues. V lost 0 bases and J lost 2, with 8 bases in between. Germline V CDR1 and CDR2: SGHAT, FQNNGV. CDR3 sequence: CASSLDLPTYNEQFF. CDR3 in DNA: TGTGCCAGCAGCTTAGACCTCCCCACCTACAATGAGCAGTTCTTC.